This TCR beta chain was sequenced for a study of beta chain features in type 1 diabetes. Broader study findings: When VDJ junctions were examined, type 1 diabetes patients showed fewer insertions and more deletions. PCR might favor shorter templates, but any such skew would affect patients and controls equally.

This clone showed up just a few times. Its antigen is as yet unknown. The whole isolated RNA underwent reverse transcription, so sequencing captured expressed TCRB transcripts. TCRdb keeps only in-frame clones here, not all; method: immunoSEQ multiplex PCR. The repertoire has around 250,000 clones, 14% of them found once; the top ten carry about 0.024%. CDR1 is SQVTM, CDR2 ANQGSEA, per germline. Deletions cut 4 bases from V and 0 bases from J, with 9 bases between. The CDR3 is 13 residues long. On average, the one heparinised blood draw given by each donor was 90 to 150 mL. The receptor comes from a woman between 40 and 50 years old in good health. V usage is TRBV29-1 and J usage is TRBJ1-2; D is unclear. The sequenced material came from naive CD4+ T cells from blood. The CDR3 DNA sequence: TGCAGCGTTGGAAACAGTGCTAACTATGGCTACACCTTC. Protein product: CSVGNSANYGYTF. Drawing the rest from reference TRBV29-1 and TRBJ1-2, the complete variable domain is SAVISQKPSRDICQRGTSLTIQCQVDSQVTMMFWYRQQPGQSLTLIATANQGSEATYESGFVIDKFPISRPNLTFSTLTVSNMSPEDSSIYLCSVGNSANYGYTFGSGTRLTVV.